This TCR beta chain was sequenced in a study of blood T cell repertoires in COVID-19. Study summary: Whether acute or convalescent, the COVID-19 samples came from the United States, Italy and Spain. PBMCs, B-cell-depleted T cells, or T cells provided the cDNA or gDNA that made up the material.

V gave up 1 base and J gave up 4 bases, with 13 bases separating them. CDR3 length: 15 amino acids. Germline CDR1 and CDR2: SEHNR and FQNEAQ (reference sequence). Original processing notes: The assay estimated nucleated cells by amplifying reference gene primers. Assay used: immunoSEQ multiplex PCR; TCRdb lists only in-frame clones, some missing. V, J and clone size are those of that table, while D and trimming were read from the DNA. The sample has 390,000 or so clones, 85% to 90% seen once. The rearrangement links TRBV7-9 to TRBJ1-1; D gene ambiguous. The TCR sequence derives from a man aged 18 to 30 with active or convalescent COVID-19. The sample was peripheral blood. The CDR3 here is CASSLVNMRSTEAFF. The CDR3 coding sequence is TGTGCCAGCAGCTTAGTTAACATGCGGAGCACTGAAGCTTTCTTT.